The clone carrying this T cell receptor (beta chain) came up a few times. Antigen: not known. The sample belongs to a study of beta chain features in type 1 diabetes. Broader study findings: Compared to healthy donors, patients appeared to have naive, central memory and Treg TCRB repertoires that were more alike.

The CDR3 totals 15 residues. J gave up 8 bases and V 4 bases, and 12 bases lay outside the gene matches. Per germline, CDR1 SGDLS and CDR2 YYNGEE. All of the isolated RNA was reverse transcribed, so expressed TCRB transcripts were sequenced. The repertoire was sequenced with immunoSEQ multiplex PCR; TCRdb's copy has only in-frame clones and lacks some. The data hold some 230,000 clones, with about 10% observed a single time. One heparinised draw, averaging roughly 100 mL, was taken per donor. What was sequenced was naive CD4+ T cells from blood. The TCR was taken from a woman in her late teens or twenties in good health. The chain uses TRBV9 and TRBJ1-2; 9 bases align to TRBD1. CDR3 in amino acids: CASSPFLQGAGGYTF. The CDR3 DNA reads as TGTGCCAGCAGCCCGTTTCTACAGGGGGCGGGCGGCTACACCTTC.